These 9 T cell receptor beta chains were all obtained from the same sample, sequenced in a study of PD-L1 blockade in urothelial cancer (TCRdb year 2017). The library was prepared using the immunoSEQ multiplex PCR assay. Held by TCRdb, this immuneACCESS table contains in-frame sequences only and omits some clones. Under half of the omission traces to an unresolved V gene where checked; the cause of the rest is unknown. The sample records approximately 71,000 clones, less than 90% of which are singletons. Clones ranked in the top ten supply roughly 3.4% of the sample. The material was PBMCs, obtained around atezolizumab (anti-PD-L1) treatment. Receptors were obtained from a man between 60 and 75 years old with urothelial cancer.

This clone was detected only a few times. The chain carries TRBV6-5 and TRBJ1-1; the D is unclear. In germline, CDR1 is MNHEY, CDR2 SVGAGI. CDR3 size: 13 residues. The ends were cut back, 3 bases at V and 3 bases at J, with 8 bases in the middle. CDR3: CASSYEGYTEAFF. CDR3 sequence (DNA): TGTGCCAGCAGTTATGAGGGCTACACTGAAGCTTTCTTT.

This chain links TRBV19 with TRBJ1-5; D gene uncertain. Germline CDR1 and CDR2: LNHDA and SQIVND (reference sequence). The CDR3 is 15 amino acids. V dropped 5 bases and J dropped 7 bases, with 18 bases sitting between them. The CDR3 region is CASSERTLRGQPQHF. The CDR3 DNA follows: TGTGCCAGTAGTGAAAGGACTCTCCGAGGGCAGCCCCAGCATTTT. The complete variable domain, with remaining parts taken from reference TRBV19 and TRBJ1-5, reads DGGITQSPKYLFRKEGQNVTLSCEQNLNHDAMYWYRQDPGQGLRLIYYSQIVNDFQKGDIAEGYSVSREKKESFPLTVTSAQKNPTAFYLCASSERTLRGQPQHFGDGTRLSIL.

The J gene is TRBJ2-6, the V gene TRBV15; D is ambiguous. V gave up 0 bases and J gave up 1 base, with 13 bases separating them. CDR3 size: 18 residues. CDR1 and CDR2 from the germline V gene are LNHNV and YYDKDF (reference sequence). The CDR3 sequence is CATSRDNAMRSGANVLTF. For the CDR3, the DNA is TGTGCCACCAGCAGAGATAATGCAATGAGGTCTGGGGCCAACGTCCTGACTTTC.

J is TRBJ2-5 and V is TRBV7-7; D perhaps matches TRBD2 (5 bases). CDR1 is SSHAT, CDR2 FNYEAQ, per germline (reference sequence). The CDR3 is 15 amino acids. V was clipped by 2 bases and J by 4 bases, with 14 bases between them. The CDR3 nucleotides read TGTGCCAGCAGCTTACTCCGAGCCCGGGGAGAGACCCAGTACTTC. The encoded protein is CASSLLRARGETQYF.

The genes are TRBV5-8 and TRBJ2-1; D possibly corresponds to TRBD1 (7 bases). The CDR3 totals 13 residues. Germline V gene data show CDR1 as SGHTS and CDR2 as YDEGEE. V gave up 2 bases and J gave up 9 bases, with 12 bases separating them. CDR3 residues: CASSFQGGTEQFF. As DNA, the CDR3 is TGTGCCAGCAGCTTTCAGGGGGGTACTGAGCAGTTCTTC.

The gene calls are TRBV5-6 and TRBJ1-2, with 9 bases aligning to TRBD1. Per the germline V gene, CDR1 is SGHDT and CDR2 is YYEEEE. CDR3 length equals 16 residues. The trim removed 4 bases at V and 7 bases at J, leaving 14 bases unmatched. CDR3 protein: CASSPGITGGLVGYTF. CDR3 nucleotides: TGTGCCAGCAGCCCGGGGATCACAGGGGGCCTTGTTGGCTACACCTTC.

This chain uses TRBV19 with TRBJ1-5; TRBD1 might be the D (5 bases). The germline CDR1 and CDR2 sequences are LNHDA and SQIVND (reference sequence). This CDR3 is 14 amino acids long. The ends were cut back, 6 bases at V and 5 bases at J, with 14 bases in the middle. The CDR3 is CASRTEYEDQPQHF. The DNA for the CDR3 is TGTGCCAGTAGGACAGAGTACGAGGATCAGCCCCAGCATTTT.

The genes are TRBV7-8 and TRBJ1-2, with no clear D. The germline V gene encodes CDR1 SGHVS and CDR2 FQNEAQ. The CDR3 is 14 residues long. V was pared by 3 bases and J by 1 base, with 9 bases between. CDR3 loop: CASSLRALNYGYTF. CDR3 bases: TGTGCCAGCAGCTTGCGGGCTCTTAACTATGGCTACACCTTC.

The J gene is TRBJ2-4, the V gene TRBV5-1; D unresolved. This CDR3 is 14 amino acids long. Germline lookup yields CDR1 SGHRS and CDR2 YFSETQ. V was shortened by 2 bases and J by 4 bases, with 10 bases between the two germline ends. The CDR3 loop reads CASSLRDLKNIQYF. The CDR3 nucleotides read TGCGCCAGCAGCTTACGTGACTTGAAAAACATTCAGTACTTC.